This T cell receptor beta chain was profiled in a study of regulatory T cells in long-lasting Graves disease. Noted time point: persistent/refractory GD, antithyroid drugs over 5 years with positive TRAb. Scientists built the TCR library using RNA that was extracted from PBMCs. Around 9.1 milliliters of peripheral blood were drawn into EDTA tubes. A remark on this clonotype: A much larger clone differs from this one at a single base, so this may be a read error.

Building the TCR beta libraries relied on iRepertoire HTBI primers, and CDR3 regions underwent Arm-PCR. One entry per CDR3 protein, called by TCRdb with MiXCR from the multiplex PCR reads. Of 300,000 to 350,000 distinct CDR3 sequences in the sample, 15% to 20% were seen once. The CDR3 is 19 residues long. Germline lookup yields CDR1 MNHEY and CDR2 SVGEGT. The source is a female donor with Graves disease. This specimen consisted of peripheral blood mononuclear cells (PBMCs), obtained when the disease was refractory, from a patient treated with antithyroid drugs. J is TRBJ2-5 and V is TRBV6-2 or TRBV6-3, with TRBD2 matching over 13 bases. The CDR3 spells CASSYSTSGGAENQETQHF. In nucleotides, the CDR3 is TGTGCCAGCAGTTACTCAACTAGCGGGGGGGCCGAAAACCAAGAGACCCAGCACTTC.